This TCR beta chain was captured in a study of blood T cell repertoires in COVID-19. Looking at the study overall: Collection of acute and convalescent COVID-19 samples took place in the United States, Italy and Spain. PBMCs, B-cell-depleted T cells, or T cells provided the cDNA or gDNA that made up the material.

Per the study methods: Amplified reference gene primers provided the basis for estimating nucleated cell counts. Assay: immunoSEQ multiplex PCR; the TCRdb copy retains only in-frame clones and omits some. V, J and clone size derive from that table, while D and trimming were established from the DNA sequence. The table lists 400,000 to 450,000 clones, 70% to 90% of them singletons. The Seattle site enrolled patients during active infection and followed them longitudinally. Germline lookup yields CDR1 SQVTM and CDR2 ANQGSEA. The CDR3 covers 13 residues. Trimming took off 6 bases at V and 1 base at J, with 12 bases between the two ends.

The rearrangement joins TRBV29-1 to TRBJ1-2; weak D call: TRBD1 (6 bases). The specimen was peripheral blood. The clonotype was recovered from a woman aged 45 to 65 with COVID-19, enrolled during active disease. The DNA of the CDR3 is TGCAGCGTACCCACAGGGCTTAACTATGGCTACACCTTC. It specifies CSVPTGLNYGYTF.